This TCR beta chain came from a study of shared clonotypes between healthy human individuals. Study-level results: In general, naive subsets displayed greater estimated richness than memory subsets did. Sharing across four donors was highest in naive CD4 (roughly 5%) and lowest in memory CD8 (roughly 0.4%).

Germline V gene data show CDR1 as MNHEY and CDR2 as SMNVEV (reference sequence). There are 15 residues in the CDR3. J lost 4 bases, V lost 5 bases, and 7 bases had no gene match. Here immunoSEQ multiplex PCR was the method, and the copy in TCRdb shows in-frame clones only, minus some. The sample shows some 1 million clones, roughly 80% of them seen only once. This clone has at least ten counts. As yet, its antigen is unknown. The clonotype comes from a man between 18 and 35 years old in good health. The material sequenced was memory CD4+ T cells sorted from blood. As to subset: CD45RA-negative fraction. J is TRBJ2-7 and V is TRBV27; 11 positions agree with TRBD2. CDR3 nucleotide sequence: TGTGCCAGCAGTGATATAGCGGGAGGGTCTTACGAGCAGTACTTC. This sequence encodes CASSDIAGGSYEQYF.